Listed below are T cell receptor beta chains from one sample, sequenced in a study of blood T cell repertoires in COVID-19. The assay was immunoSEQ multiplex PCR, and TCRdb's table has in-frame clones only and misses some. The profile shows 50,000 to 70,000 clones, 79% of them singletons. The sequenced sample was peripheral blood. The receptors were gathered from a man in his sixties with acute or convalescent COVID-19. Both conserved end residues are part of each CDR3. Each record gives: clone size, V gene, CDR3 protein. Rows may omit the clone size; those that give it use once, few, many or a size class.

few	TRBV14	CASSPLGYEQYF
few	TRBV19	CASSGGLAGAGEQFF
-	TRBV5-1	CASTSTGLNYGYTF
-	TRBV18	CASSPLTESDTQYF
-	TRBV6-5	CATRVSANTGELFF
-	TRBV19	CATPFPGLPLPTFGAPYEQYF
few	TRBV6-4	CASRVAGALYEQYF
-	TRBV4-2	CASSQGVASSYEQYF
once	TRBV30	CASTPPEAFF
once	TRBV9	CASSLDPGQSYEQYF
-	TRBV9	CASSGQGHGYTF
-	TRBV6-5	CASSYNRDTQLHF
-	TRBV6-6	CASSSGLAGGWVEQFF
-	TRBV7-9	CASSLLRTGGTEAFF
few	TRBV5-1	CASSPSYEQYF
-	TRBV5-1	CASSLNREGVAFF
-	TRBV2	CASKDRGNSPLHF
-	TRBV6-6	CASGVRAGGHNEQFF
-	TRBV6-5	CASNRGGAYGYTF
-	TRBV29-1	CSVSTGGYGYTF
-	TRBV27	CASSHRGRDNEAFF
-	TRBV3-1/TRBV3-2	CASSRGAKDSPLHF
-	TRBV9	CASSVGGGEIYTGELFF
-	TRBV29-1	CSVEIAGSSYEQYF
-	TRBV7-9	CASSFGPEEFF
-	TRBV29-1	CSAWTGSGNTIYF
-	TRBV5-4	CASSSLTGGEAFF
-	TRBV29-1	CSVEVWQNTEAFF